This T cell receptor (beta chain) was sequenced during a study of response to subunit inactivated influenza vaccine. MiXCR was run by TCRdb on the RT-PCR reads, yielding one entry per CDR3 protein. This table has 700,000 to 900,000 distinct CDR3 sequences, 21% appearing once. There are a few counts of this clonotype. This CDR3 is built from 12 residues. V was clipped by 8 bases and J by 4 bases, with 11 bases between them. The germline CDR1 and CDR2 sequences are MNHNS and SASEGT. V is TRBV6-1 and J is TRBJ1-1; tentatively, D is TRBD1 (6 bases). This specimen was PBMCs from blood, taken 5 days after vaccination. The clonotype was recovered from a man aged 45-65 years who received an inactivated influenza vaccine. DNA of the CDR3: TGTGCCAGCCAAAAAGGGGGCACTGAAGCTTTCTTT. Translation: CASQKGGTEAFF.